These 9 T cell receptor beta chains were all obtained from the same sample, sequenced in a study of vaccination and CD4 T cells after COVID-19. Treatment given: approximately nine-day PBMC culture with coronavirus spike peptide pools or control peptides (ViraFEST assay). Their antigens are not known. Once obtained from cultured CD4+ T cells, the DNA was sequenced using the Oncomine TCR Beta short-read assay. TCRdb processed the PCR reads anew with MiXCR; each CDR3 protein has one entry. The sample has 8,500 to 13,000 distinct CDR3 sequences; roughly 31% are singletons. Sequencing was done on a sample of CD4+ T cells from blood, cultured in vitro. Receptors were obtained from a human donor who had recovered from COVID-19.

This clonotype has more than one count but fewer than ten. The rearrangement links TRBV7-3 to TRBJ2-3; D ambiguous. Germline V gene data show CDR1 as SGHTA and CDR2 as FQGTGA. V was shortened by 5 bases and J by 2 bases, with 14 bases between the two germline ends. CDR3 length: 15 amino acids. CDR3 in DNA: TGTGCCAGCAGCCCCCCGGGCGAGCACACAGATACGCAGTATTTT. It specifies CASSPPGEHTDTQYF.

CDR3 DNA: TGTGCCAGTAGTACTCCCAGCGGGAGTATCCACGAGCAGTACTTC. Its translation is CASSTPSGSIHEQYF. This chain joins TRBV19 and TRBJ2-7; 8 bases map to TRBD2. The junction had 10 bases not matched to a gene; V was cut back by 4 bases and J by 5 bases. The CDR3 spans 15 residues. The germline CDR1 and CDR2 sequences are LNHDA and SQIVND (reference sequence).

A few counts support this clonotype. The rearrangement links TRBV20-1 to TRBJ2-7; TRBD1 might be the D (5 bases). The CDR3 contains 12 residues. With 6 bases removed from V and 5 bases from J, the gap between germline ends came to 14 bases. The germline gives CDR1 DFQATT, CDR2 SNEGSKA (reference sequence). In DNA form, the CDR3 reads TGCAGTGCCCAGCAGGGTACCGACGAGCAGTACTTC. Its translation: CSAQQGTDEQYF.

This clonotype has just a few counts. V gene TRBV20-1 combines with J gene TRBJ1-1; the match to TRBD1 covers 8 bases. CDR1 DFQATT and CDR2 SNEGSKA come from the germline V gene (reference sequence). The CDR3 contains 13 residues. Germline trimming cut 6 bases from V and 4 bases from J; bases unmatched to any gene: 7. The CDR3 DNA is TGCAGTGCCCCCAAACAGGGGGGCACTGAAGCTTTCTTT. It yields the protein CSAPKQGGTEAFF.

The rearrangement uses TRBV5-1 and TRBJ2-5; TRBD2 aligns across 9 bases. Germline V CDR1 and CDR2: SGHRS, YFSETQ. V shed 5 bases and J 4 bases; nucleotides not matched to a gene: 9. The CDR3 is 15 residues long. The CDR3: CASRTSGAAGETQYF. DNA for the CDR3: TGCGCCAGCAGGACTAGCGGAGCAGCGGGAGAGACCCAGTACTTC.

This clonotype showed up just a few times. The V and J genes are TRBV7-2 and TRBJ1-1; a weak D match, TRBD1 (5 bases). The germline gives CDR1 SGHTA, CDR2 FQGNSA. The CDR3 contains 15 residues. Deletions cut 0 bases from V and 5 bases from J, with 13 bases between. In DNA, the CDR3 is TGTGCCAGCAGCTTAGCGCGGGTAGAGGGGACTGAAGCTTTCTTT. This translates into CASSLARVEGTEAFF.

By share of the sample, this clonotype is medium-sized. DNA of the CDR3: TGTGCCAGCAGCCGGGCCTGGGGCGAGCAGTACTTC. This translates into CASSRAWGEQYF. The chain has TRBV6-1 and TRBJ2-7; D not certain. CDR1 is MNHNS, CDR2 SASEGT, per germline. V lost 6 bases and J 6 bases, leaving 12 bases between the germline ends. CDR3 length equals 12 residues.

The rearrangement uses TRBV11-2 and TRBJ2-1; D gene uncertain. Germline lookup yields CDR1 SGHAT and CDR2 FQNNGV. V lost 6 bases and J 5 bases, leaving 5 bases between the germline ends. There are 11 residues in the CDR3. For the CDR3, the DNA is TGTGCCAGCAGTTTTAACAATGAGCAGTTCTTC. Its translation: CASSFNNEQFF.

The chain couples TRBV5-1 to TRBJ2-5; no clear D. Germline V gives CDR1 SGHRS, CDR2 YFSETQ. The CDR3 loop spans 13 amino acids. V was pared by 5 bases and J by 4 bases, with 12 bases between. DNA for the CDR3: TGCGCCAGCAGATTCGGAGCCACAGAGACCCAGTACTTC. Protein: CASRFGATETQYF.